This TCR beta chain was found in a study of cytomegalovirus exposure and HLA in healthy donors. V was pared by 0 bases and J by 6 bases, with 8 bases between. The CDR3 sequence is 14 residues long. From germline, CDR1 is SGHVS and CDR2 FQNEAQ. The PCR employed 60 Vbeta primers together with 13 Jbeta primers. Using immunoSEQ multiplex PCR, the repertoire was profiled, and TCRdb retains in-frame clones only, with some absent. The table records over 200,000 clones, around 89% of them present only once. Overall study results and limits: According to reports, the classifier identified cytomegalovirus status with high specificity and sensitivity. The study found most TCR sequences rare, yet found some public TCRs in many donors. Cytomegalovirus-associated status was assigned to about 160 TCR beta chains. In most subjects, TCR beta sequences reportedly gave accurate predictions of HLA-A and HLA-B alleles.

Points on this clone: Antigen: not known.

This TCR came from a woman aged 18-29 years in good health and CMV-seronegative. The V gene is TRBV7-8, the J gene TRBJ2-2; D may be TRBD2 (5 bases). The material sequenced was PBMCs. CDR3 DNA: TGTGCCAGCAGCTTAGCCGGGGTTGCCGGGGAGCTGTTTTTT. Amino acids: CASSLAGVAGELFF. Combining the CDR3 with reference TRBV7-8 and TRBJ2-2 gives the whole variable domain GAGVSQSPRYKVAKRGQDVALRCDPISGHVSLFWYQQALGQGPEFLTYFQNEAQLDKSGLPSDRFFAERPEGSVSTLKIQRTQQEDSAVYLCASSLAGVAGELFFGEGSRLTVL.